This TCR beta chain appears in the sequencing data of a study of kidney transplant recipient with SARS-CoV-2 infection. V dropped 1 base and J dropped 3; count of bases not matched to a gene: 4. Per germline, CDR1 MGHRA and CDR2 YSYEKL. The CDR3 has 15 amino acids. TCRdb reanalysed the reads using MiXCR and keeps one entry per CDR3 protein. This table holds roughly 230,000 distinct CDR3 sequences, around 30% found once. The specimen comprised a blood sample, sampled at baseline and around day 110 from a kidney transplant recipient. This TCR came from a male patient in his thirties who had COVID-19 and was a kidney transplant recipient. Some T cells may possibly be graft donor cells. V gene TRBV4-1 combines with J gene TRBJ2-5; 8 nucleotides line up with TRBD2. DNA of the CDR3: TGCGCCAGCAGCCAAGCAACTAGCGGAGAAGAGACCCAGTACTTC. This encodes CASSQATSGEETQYF.